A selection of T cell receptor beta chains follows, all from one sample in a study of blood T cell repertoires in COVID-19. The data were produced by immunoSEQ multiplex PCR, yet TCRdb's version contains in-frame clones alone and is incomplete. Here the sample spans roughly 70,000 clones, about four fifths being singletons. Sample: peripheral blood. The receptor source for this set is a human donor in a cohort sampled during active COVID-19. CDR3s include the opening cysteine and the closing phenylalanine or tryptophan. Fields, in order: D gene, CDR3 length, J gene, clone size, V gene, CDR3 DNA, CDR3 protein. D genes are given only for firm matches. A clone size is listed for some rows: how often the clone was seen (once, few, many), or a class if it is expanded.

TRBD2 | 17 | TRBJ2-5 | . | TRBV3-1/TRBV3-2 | TGTGCCAGCAGCCAAGATAGGACTAGCGGGAGTCAAGAGACCCAGTACTTC | CASSQDRTSGSQETQYF
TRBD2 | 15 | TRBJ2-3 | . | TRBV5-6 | TGTGCCAGCAGCGGCGGGACTAGCAGGGCAGATACGCAGTATTTT | CASSGGTSRADTQYF
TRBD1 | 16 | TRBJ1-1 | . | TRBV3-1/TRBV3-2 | TGTGCCAGCAGCCCACAGGGGGGAGGGCTTACCACTGAAGCTTTCTTT | CASSPQGGGLTTEAFF
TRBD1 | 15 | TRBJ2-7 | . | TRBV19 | TGTGCCAGTAGTATAGCTTTGGGACAGATCTACGAGCAGTACTTC | CASSIALGQIYEQYF
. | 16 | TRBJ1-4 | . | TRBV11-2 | TGTGCCAGCAGCTTAGACAACAGCGTTACTAGTGAAAAACTGTTTTTT | CASSLDNSVTSEKLFF
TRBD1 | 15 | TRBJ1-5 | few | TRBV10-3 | TGTGCCACCGGACCCGGGACAGATAGCAATCAGCCCCAGCATTTT | CATGPGTDSNQPQHF
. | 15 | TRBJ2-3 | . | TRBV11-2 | TGTGCCAGCAGTTCCTACACTAGACGAACAGATACGCAGTATTTT | CASSSYTRRTDTQYF
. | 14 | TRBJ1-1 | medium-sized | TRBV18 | TGTGCCAGCTCACCCGAGGGGAGGGACACTGAAGCTTTCTTT | CASSPEGRDTEAFF
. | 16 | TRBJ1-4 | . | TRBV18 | TGTGCCAGCTCACGAGACCCAGGCGGCGGGCATGAAAAACTGTTTTTT | CASSRDPGGGHEKLFF
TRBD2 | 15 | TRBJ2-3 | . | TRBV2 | TGTGCCAGCACCCTAGCGGGAGGGGGCACAGATACGCAGTATTTT | CASTLAGGGTDTQYF
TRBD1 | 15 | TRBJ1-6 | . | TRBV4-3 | TGCGCCAGCAGCCAAAACAGGGGGTCATACTCACCCCTCCACTTT | CASSQNRGSYSPLHF
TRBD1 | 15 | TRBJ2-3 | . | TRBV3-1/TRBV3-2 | TGTGCCAGCAGCTCCCGGGACAGGGTGACTGATACGCAGTATTTT | CASSSRDRVTDTQYF
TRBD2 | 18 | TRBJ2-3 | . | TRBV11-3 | TGTGCCAGCAGCTTAGAGGACCGCGGGACTAGCGGGAAAGCTACGCAGTATTTT | CASSLEDRGTSGKATQYF
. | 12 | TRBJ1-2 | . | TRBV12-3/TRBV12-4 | TGTGCCAGCGCACAGGGTGTCAGTGGCTACACCTTC | CASAQGVSGYTF
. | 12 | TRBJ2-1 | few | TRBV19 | TGTGCCAGTAGTAGGGGCACAGGGTCGCGGGTCTTC | CASSRGTGSRVF
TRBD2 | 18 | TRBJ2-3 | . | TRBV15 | TGTGCCACCAGCAGAGGTAGCGGGAGGGCCCTAGGCACAGATACGCAGTATTTT | CATSRGSGRALGTDTQYF
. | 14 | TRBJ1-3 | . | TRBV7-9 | TGTGCCAGCATTCTCAGCAGCGCTGGAAACACCATATATTTT | CASILSSAGNTIYF
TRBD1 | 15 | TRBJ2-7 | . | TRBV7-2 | TGTGCCAGCAGCAACCGGGACAGGGGTGCCCACGAGCAGTACTTC | CASSNRDRGAHEQYF
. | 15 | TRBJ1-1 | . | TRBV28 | TGTGCCAGCAGTAGAGCTAGCACACCGAACACTGAAGCTTTCTTT | CASSRASTPNTEAFF
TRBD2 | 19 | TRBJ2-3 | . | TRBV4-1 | TGCGCCAGCAGCCAAGAATTGCTAGCGGGAGTATCTAGCACAGATACGCAGTATTTT | CASSQELLAGVSSTDTQYF
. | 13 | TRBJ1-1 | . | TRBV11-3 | TGTGCCAGCAGCTTAAACACGAACACTGAAGCTTTCTTT | CASSLNTNTEAFF
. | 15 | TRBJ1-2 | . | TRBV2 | TGTGCCAGCACCCCGGGTTACCCTCGGTGGTATGGCTACACCTTC | CASTPGYPRWYGYTF
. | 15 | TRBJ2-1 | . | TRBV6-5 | TGTGCCAGCAGCCTAAGCCAAATTTCGTACAATGAGCAGTTCTTC | CASSLSQISYNEQFF
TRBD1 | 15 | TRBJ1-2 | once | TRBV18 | TGTGCCAGCTCCCAAGGGACAGGACCGGCCGATGGCTACACCTTC | CASSQGTGPADGYTF